These 6 T cell receptor beta chains originate from one sample sequenced in a study of CD8+ T cells in alopecia areata. cDNA prepared by RNA extraction and subsequent reverse transcription served as the template for sequencing. Profiled with immunoSEQ multiplex PCR; TCRdb holds only in-frame clones, not every one. The sample consists of approximately 280,000 clones, about 62% of them appearing once. Specified treatment: oral pan-JAK inhibitor, 5-10 mg twice daily. The material was CD4+ T cells sorted from blood, obtained at week 24, from a patient treated with tofacitinib. These receptors were collected from a human donor with alopecia areata.

Note on this clone: The same CDR3 can be traced to other DNA sequences in this sample. The CDR3 loop reads CASSLQGGTDTQYF. The CDR3 nucleotides read TGCGCCAGCAGCTTACAGGGGGGCACAGATACGCAGTATTTT. J is TRBJ2-3 and V is TRBV5-1, with 8 nucleotides matching TRBD1. The CDR3 loop spans 14 amino acids. CDR1 SGHRS and CDR2 YFSETQ come from the germline V gene. V was clipped by 2 bases and J by 1 base; unmatched bases: 0.

In this sample, this clone turned up a few times. The chain uses TRBV10-3 and TRBJ2-6; possibly TRBD1 or TRBD2 for D (5 bases each). The germline CDR1 and CDR2 sequences are ENHRY and SYGVKD. The CDR3 loop spans 15 amino acids. The ends were cut back, 7 bases at V and 0 bases at J, with 10 bases in the middle. This CDR3 reads CAITAGGSGANVLTF. Here the CDR3 DNA reads TGTGCCATCACGGCTGGGGGCTCTGGGGCCAACGTCCTGACTTTC.

V usage is TRBV27 and J usage is TRBJ1-2; a weak D match, TRBD1 (5 bases). The CDR3 sequence is 13 residues long. Trimming shortened V by 5 bases and J by 4 bases, and 11 bases separated the two germline ends. Germline CDR1 reads MNHEY; CDR2 reads SMNVEV (reference sequence). The CDR3 DNA follows: TGTGCCAGCAGTACAACGGGGGGCTATGGCTACACCTTC. Protein product: CASSTTGGYGYTF.

The genes are TRBV11-2 and TRBJ1-2; TRBD1 agrees at 11 bases. This CDR3 comprises 15 residues. Losses at the gene ends were 4 bases for V and 8 bases for J; bases not matched to a gene: 9. Looked up from germline, CDR1 is SGHAT and CDR2 is FQNNGV. Written as DNA, the CDR3 is TGTGCCAGCAGCTCTACAGGGACAGGGGGTATCGGCTACACCTTC. This sequence encodes CASSSTGTGGIGYTF.

This chain joins TRBV19 and TRBJ2-6; D gene ambiguous. This CDR3 has 14 residues. Germline lookup yields CDR1 LNHDA and CDR2 SQIVND (reference sequence). Trimming pared 5 bases from V and 0 bases from J, leaving 5 bases between. The CDR3: CASSGDSGANVLTF. CDR3 nucleotide sequence: TGTGCCAGTAGTGGAGACTCTGGGGCCAACGTCCTGACTTTC.

The chain combines TRBV29-1 with TRBJ2-7; no clear D. Trimming cost V 5 bases and J 0 bases, with 5 bases left between them. The CDR3 totals 11 residues. Germline V gene lookup returns CDR1 SQVTM and CDR2 ANQGSEA. The CDR3 protein is CSVTTSYEQYF. The DNA of the CDR3 is TGCAGCGTTACCACCTCCTACGAGCAGTACTTC.